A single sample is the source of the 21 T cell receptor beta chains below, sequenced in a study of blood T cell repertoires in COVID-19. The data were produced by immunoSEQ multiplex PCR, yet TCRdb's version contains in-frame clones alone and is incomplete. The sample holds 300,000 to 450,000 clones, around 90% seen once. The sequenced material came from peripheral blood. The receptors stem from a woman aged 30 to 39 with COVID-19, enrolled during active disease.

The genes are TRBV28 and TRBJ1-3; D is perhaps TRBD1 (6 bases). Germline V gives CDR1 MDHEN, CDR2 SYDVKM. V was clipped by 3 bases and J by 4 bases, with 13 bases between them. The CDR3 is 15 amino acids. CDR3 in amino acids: CASSLNRVAGNTIYF. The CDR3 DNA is TGTGCCAGCAGTTTGAACAGGGTCGCGGGAAACACCATATATTTT.

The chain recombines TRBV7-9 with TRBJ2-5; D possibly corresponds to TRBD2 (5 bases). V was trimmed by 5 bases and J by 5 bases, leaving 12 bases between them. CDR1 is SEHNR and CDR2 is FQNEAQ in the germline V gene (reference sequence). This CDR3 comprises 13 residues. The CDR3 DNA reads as TGTGCCAGCAGCCGGACTCTAGAGGAGACCCAGTACTTC. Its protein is CASSRTLEETQYF.

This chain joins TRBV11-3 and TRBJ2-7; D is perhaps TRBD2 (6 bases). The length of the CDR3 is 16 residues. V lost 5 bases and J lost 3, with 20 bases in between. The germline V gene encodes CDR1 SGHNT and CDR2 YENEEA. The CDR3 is CASSKSGIRGGYEQYV. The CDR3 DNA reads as TGTGCCAGCAGCAAGTCTGGAATCCGGGGAGGCTACGAGCAGTACGTC.

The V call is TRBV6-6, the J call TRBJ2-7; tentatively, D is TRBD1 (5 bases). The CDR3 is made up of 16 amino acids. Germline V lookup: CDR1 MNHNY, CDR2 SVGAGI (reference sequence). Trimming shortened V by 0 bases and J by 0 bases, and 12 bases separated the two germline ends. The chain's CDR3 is CASSYSQGRNSYEQYF. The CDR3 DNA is TGTGCCAGCAGTTACTCCCAGGGTAGGAACTCCTACGAGCAGTACTTC.

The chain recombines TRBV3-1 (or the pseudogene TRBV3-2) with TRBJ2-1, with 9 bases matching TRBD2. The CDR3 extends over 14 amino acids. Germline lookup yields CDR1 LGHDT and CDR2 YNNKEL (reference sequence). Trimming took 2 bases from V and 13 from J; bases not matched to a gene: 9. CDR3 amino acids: CASSQWAGGPGQFF. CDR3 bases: TGTGCCAGCAGCCAATGGGCGGGAGGGCCCGGTCAGTTCTTC.

This CDR3 reads CAWRRTGTGGYTF. The CDR3 DNA sequence: TGTGCCTGGAGGAGGACAGGGACGGGTGGCTACACCTTC. V and J are TRBV30 and TRBJ1-2; 8 nucleotides line up with TRBD1. There are 13 residues in the CDR3. Germline V gene lookup returns CDR1 GTSNPN and CDR2 SVGIG (reference sequence). The V gene end was trimmed by 3 bases and the J gene end by 7 bases; junction bases not matched to a gene: 7.

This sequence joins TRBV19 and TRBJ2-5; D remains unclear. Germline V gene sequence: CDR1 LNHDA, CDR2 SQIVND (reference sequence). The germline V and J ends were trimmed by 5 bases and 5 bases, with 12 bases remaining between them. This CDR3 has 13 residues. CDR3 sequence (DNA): TGTGCCAGTAGTTTCGGTCGGGTGGAGACCCAGTACTTC. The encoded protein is CASSFGRVETQYF.

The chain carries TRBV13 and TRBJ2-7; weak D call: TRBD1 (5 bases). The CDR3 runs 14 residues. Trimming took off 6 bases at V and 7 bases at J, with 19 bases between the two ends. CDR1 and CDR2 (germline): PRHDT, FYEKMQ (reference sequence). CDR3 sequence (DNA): TGTGCCAGCAGTTCAGGGCAAGGTTCTTGGGAGCAGTACGTC. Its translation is CASSSGQGSWEQYV.

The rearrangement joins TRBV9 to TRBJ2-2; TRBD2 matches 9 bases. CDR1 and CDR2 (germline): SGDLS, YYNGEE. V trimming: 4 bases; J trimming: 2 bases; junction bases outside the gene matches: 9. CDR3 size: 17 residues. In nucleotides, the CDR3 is TGTGCCAGCAGCTCCTCCCCTAGCGGGGCTAACACCGGGGAGCTGTTTTTT. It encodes CASSSSPSGANTGELFF.

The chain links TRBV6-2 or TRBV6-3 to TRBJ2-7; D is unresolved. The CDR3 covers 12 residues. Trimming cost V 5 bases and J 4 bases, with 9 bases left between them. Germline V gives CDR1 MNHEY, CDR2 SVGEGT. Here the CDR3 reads CASSNPMYEQYF. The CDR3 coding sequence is TGTGCCAGCAGTAATCCCATGTACGAGCAGTACTTC.

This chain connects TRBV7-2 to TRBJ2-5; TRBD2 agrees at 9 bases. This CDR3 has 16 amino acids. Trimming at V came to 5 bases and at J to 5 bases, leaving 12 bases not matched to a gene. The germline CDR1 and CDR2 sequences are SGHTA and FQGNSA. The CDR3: CASSPLGRAGGETQYF. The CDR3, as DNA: TGTGCCAGCAGCCCCCTGGGACGAGCGGGGGGTGAGACCCAGTACTTC.

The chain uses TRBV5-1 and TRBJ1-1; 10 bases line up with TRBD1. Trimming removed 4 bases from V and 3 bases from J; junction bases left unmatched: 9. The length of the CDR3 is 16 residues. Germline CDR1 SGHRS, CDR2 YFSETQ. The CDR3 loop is CASSRERDRGYTEAFF. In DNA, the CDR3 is TGCGCCAGCAGCCGTGAACGGGACAGGGGTTACACTGAAGCTTTCTTT.

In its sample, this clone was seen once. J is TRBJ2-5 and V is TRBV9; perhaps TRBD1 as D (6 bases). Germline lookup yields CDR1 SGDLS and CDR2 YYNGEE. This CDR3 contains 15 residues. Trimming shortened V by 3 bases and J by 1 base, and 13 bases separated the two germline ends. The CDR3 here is CASSGGGRTQETQYF. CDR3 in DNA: TGTGCCAGCAGCGGAGGGGGACGGACCCAAGAGACCCAGTACTTC. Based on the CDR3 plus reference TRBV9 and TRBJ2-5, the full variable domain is DSGVTQTPKHLITATGQRVTLRCSPRSGDLSVYWYQQSLDQGLQFLIQYYNGEERAKGNILERFSAQQFPDLHSELNLSSLELGDSALYFCASSGGGRTQETQYFGPGTRLLVL.

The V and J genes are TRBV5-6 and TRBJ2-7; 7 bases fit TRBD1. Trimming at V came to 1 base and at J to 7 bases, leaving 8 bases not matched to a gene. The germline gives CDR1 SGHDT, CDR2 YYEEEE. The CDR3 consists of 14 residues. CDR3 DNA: TGTGCCAGCAGCTTGTGGGCAGGGGGTCGAGAGCAGTACGTC. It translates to CASSLWAGGREQYV.

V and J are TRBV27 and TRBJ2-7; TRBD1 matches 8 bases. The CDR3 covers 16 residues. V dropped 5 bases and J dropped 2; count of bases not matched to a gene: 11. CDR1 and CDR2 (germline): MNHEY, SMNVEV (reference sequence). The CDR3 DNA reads TGTGCCAGCAGTGTCTCTGGACAGGGTCCCCCCTACGAGCAGTACGTC. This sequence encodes CASSVSGQGPPYEQYV.

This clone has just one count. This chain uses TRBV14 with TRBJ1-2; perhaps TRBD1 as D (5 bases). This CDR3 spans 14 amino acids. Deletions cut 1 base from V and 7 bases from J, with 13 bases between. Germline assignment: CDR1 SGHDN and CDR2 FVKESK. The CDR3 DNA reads TGTGCCAGCAGCCAAGGACGGGGGAGTGGTGGCTACACCTTC. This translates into CASSQGRGSGGYTF.

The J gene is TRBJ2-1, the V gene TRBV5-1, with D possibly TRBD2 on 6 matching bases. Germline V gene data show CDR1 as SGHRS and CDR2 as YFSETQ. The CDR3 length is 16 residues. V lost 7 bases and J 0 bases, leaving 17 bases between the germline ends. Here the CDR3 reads CASAIAASSSYNEQFF. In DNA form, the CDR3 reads TGCGCCAGCGCCATAGCGGCGTCGAGCTCCTACAATGAGCAGTTCTTC.

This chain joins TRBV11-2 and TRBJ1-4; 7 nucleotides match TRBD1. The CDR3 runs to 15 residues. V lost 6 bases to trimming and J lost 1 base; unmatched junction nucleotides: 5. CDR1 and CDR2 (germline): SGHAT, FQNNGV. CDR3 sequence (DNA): TGTGCCAGCAGTCCGTCAGGGGGAACTAATGAAAAACTGTTTTTT. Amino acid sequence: CASSPSGGTNEKLFF.

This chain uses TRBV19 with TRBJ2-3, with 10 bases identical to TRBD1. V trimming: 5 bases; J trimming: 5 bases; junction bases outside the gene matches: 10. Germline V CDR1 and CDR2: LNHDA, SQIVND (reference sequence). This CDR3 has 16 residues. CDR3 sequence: CASSHPPGQGQDTQYF. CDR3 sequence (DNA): TGTGCCAGTAGTCACCCTCCGGGACAGGGGCAAGATACGCAGTATTTT.

The CDR3 spells CASSSLGGGTGELFF. The CDR3, as DNA: TGTGCCAGCAGCTCGCTGGGAGGGGGCACCGGGGAGCTGTTTTTT. The chain combines TRBV11-3 with TRBJ2-2, with a tentative D call TRBD2 (7 bases). CDR1 and CDR2 from the germline V gene are SGHNT and YENEEA. The CDR3 is 15 amino acids. Trimming stripped 4 bases from V and 4 bases from J, with 13 bases between.

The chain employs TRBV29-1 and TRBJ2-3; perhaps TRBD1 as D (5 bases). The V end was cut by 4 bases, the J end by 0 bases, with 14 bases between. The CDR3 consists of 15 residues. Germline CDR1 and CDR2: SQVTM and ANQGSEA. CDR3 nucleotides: TGCAGCGTTGGTGACAGTTCCTCAAGCACAGATACGCAGTATTTT. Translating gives CSVGDSSSSTDTQYF.